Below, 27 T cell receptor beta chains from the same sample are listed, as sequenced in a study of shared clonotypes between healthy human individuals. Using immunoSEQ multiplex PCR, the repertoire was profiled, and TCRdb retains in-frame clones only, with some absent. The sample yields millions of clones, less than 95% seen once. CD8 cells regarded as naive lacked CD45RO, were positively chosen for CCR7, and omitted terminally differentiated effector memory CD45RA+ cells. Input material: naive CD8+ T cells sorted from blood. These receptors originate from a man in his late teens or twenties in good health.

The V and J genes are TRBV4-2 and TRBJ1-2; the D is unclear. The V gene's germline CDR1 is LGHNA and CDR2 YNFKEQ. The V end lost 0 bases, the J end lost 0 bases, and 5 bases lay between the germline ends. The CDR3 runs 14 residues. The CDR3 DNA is TGTGCCAGCAGCCAAGATTTGTCTAACTATGGCTACACCTTC. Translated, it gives CASSQDLSNYGYTF.

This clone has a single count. For the CDR3, the DNA is TGTGCCACCAGCAGAGCTGAGGGGACCCGACAGCCCCAGCATTTT. As protein: CATSRAEGTRQPQHF. This chain connects TRBV15 to TRBJ1-5; D might be TRBD1 (5 bases). This CDR3 is 15 amino acids long. Germline V gene lookup returns CDR1 LNHNV and CDR2 YYDKDF (reference sequence). Trimming stripped 1 base from V and 7 bases from J, with 14 bases between.

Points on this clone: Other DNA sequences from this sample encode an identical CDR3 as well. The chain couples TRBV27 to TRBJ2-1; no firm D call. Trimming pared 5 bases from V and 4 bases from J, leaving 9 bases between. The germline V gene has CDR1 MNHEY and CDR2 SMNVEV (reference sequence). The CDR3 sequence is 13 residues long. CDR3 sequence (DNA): TGTGCCAGCAGTCCGGACGAATACAATGAGCAGTTCTTC. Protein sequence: CASSPDEYNEQFF.

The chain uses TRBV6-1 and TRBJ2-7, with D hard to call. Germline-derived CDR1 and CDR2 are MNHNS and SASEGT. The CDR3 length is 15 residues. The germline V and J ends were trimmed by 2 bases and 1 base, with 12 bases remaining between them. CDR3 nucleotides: TGTGCCAGCAGTGAAAGATGGCCACGTTCCTACGAGCAGTACTTC. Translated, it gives CASSERWPRSYEQYF.

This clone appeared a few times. DNA of the CDR3: TGTGCCAGCAGCCTTACAAAGAACACCGGGGAGCTGTTTTTT. Translated: CASSLTKNTGELFF. The chain combines TRBV14 with TRBJ2-2; D unclear. V was clipped by 4 bases and J by 1 base, with 7 bases between them. This CDR3 comprises 14 residues. The germline V gene has CDR1 SGHDN and CDR2 FVKESK.

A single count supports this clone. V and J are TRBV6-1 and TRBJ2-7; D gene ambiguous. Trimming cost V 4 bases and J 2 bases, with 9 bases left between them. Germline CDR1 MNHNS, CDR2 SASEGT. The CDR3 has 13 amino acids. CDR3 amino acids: CASSVDTTYEQYF. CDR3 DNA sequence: TGTGCCAGCAGTGTTGACACTACCTACGAGCAGTACTTC.

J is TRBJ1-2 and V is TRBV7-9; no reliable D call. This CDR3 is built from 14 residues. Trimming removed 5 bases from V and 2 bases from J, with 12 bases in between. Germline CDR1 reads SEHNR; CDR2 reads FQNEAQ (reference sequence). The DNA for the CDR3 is TGTGCCAGCAGCCCCCGGGCGCTCAACTATGGCTACACCTTC. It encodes CASSPRALNYGYTF.

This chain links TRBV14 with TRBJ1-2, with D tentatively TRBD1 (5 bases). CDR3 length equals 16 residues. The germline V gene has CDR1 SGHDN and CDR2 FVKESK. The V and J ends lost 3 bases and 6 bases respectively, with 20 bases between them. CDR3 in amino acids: CASSQDVEGPGDGYTF. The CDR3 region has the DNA TGTGCCAGCAGCCAGGATGTTGAGGGGCCTGGGGATGGCTACACCTTC.

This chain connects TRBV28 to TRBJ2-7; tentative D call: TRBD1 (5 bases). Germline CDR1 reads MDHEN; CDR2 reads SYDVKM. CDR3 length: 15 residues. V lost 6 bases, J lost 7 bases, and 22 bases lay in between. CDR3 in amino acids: CASSYPRPQGREQYF. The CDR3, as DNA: TGTGCCAGCAGCTATCCCCGTCCCCAGGGTAGGGAGCAGTACTTC.

The CDR3, as DNA: TGTGCCAGCAGCAGGGACACACGGAACACTGAAGCTTTCTTT. Translating it yields CASSRDTRNTEAFF. J is TRBJ1-1 and V is TRBV11-2, with D tentatively TRBD1 (6 bases). The CDR3 covers 14 residues. Trimming shortened V by 5 bases and J by 1 base, and 11 bases separated the two germline ends. Germline values: CDR1 SGHAT, CDR2 FQNNGV.

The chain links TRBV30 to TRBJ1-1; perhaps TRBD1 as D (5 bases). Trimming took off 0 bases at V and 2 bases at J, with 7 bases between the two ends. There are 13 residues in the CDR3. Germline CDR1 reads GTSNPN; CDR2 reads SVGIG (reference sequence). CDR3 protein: CAWSVQANTEAFF. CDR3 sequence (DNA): TGTGCCTGGAGTGTACAGGCAAACACTGAAGCTTTCTTT.

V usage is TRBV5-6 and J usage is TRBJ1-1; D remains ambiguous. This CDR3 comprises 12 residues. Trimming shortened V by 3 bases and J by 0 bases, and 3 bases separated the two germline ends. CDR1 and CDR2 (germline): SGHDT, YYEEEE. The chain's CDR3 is CASSYVNTEAFF. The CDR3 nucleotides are TGTGCCAGCAGCTACGTGAACACTGAAGCTTTCTTT.

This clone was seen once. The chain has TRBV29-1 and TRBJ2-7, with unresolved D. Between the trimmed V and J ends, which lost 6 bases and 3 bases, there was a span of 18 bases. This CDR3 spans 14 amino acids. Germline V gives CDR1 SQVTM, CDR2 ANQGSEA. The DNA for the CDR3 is TGCAGCGTAACCCCCCAGAGTCACGACTACGAGCAGTACTTC. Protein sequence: CSVTPQSHDYEQYF.

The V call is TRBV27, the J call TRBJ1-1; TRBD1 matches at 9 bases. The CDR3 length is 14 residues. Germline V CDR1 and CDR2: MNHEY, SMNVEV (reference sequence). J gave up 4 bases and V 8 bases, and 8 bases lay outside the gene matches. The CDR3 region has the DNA TGTGCCAGCGGACTACAGGGGGCGCCCACTGAAGCTTTCTTT. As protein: CASGLQGAPTEAFF.

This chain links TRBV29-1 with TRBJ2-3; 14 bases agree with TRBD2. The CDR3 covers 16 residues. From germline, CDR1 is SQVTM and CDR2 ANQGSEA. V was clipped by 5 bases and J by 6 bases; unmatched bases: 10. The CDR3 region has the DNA TGCAGCGTTAAAGGGACTAGCGGGGGCCCTCTGGATACGCAGTATTTT. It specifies CSVKGTSGGPLDTQYF.

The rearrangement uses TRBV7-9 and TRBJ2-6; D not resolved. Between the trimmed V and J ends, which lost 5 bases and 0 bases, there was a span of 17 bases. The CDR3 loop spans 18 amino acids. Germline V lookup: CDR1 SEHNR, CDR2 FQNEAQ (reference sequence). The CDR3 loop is CASSPLAAAPSGANVLTF. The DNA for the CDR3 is TGTGCCAGCAGCCCCCTGGCGGCAGCCCCCTCTGGGGCCAACGTCCTGACTTTC.

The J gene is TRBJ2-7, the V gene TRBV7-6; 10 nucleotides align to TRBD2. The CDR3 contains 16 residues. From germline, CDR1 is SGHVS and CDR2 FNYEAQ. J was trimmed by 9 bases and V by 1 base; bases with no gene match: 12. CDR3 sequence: CASSLESTSGTGGQYF. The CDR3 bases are TGTGCCAGCAGCTTAGAGTCTACTAGCGGGACCGGGGGGCAGTACTTC.

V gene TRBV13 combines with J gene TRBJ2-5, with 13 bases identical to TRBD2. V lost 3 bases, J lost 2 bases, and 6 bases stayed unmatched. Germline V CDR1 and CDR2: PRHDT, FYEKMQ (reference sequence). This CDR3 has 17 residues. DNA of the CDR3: TGTGCCAGCAGCTTCCTAGGACTAGCGGGAGATCAAGAGACCCAGTACTTC. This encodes CASSFLGLAGDQETQYF.

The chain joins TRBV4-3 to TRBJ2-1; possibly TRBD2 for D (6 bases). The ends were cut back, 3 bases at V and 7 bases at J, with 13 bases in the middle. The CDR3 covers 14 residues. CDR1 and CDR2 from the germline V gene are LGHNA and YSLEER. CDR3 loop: CASSQGGSRNEQFF. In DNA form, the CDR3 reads TGCGCCAGCAGCCAGGGAGGTTCGAGGAATGAGCAGTTCTTC.

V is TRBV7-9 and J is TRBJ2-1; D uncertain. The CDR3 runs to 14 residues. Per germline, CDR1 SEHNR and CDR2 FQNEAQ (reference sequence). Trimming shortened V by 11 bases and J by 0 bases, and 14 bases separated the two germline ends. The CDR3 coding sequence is TGTGCCGGAATCCCCACGAGCTCCTACAATGAGCAGTTCTTC. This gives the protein CAGIPTSSYNEQFF. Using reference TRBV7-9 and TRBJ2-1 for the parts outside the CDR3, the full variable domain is DTGVSQNPRHKITKRGQNVTFRCDPISEHNRLYWYRQTLGQGPEFLTYFQNEAQLEKSRLLSDRFSAERPKGSFSTLEIQRTEQGDSAMYLCAGIPTSSYNEQFFGPGTRLTVL.

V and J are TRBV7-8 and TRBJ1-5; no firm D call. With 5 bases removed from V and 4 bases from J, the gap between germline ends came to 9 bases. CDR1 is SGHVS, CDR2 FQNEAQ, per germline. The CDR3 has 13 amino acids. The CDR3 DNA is TGTGCCAGCAGCCGCCTCGAGAATCAGCCCCAGCATTTT. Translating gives CASSRLENQPQHF.

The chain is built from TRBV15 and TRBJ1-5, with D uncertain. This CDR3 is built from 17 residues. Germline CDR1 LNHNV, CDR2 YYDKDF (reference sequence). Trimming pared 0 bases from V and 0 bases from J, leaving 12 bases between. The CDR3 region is CATSRDRPAYSNQPQHF. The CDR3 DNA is TGTGCCACCAGCAGAGATCGGCCAGCGTATAGCAATCAGCCCCAGCATTTT.

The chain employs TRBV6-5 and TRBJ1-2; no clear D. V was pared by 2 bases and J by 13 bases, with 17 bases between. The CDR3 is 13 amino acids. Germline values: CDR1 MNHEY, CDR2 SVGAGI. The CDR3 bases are TGTGCCAGCAGTTACGGAACAGCTGATAGATTCACCTTC. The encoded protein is CASSYGTADRFTF.

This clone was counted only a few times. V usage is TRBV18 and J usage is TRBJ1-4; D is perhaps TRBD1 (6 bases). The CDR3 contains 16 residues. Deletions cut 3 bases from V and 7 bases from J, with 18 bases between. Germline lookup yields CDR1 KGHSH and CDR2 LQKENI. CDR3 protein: CASSPIGGDPVEKLFF. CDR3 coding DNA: TGTGCCAGCTCACCGATAGGGGGTGACCCTGTTGAAAAACTGTTTTTT.

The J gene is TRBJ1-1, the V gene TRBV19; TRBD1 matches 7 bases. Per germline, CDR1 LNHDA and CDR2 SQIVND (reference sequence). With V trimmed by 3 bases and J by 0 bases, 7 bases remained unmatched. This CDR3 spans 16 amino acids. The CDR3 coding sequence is TGTGCCAGTAGTATTAGTTGGGACAGATTGAACACTGAAGCTTTCTTT. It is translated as CASSISWDRLNTEAFF.

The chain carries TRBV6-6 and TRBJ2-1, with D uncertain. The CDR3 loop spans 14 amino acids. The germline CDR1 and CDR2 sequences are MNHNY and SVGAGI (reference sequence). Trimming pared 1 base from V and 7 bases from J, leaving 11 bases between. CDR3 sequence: CASSYLAEWNEQFF. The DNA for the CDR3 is TGTGCCAGCAGTTACTTGGCTGAATGGAATGAGCAGTTCTTC.

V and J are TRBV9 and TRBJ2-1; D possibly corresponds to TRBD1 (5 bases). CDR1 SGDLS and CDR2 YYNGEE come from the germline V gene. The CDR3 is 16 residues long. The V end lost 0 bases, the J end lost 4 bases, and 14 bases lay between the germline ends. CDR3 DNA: TGTGCCAGCAGCGTAGACTGGGCAGGGTCGTACAATGAGCAGTTCTTC. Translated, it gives CASSVDWAGSYNEQFF.